These 7 T cell receptor beta chains share one sample of origin, sequenced in a study of T cell responses to AZD1222 COVID-19 vaccine. TCRdb's table, derived via immunoSEQ multiplex PCR, lists solely in-frame clones and lacks some. The table records over 75,000 clones, 90% of them present only once. Sequenced material: peripheral blood, taken on day 0 of AZD1222 vaccination. These receptors were collected from an adult in good health.

The CDR3 is CASTTLNEQFF. CDR3 nucleotides: TGTGCCAGCACCACACTCAATGAGCAGTTCTTC. V is TRBV7-3 and J is TRBJ2-1, with unresolved D. This CDR3 is 11 amino acids long. With 7 bases removed from V and 6 bases from J, the gap between germline ends came to 7 bases. CDR1 and CDR2 (germline): SGHTA, FQGTGA. Filled out from reference TRBV7-3 and TRBJ2-1, the complete variable domain reads GAGVSQTPSNKVTEKGKYVELRCDPISGHTALYWYRQSLGQGPEFLIYFQGTGAADDSGLPNDRFFAVRPEGSVSTLKIQRTERGDSAVYLCASTTLNEQFFGPGTRLTVL.

The V and J genes are TRBV11-3 and TRBJ2-3; either TRBD1 or TRBD2 may fit D (5 bases each). CDR3 length: 14 residues. Germline V lookup: CDR1 SGHNT, CDR2 YENEEA. The V end was cut by 3 bases, the J end by 1 base, with 8 bases between. The CDR3 coding sequence is TGTGCCAGCAGCTTCCGGGGACGCACAGATACGCAGTATTTT. Translation gives CASSFRGRTDTQYF.

This chain uses TRBV13 with TRBJ2-5; a possible D gene is TRBD1 (5 bases). Germline loops: CDR1 PRHDT, CDR2 FYEKMQ (reference sequence). This CDR3 spans 12 amino acids. V was pared by 2 bases and J by 4 bases, with 5 bases between. Written as DNA, the CDR3 is TGTGCCAGCAGCTTACAGGGAGAGACCCAGTACTTC. It is translated as CASSLQGETQYF.

The chain joins TRBV5-6 to TRBJ1-5; a weak D match, TRBD1 (5 bases). The CDR3 consists of 15 residues. Germline V gene lookup returns CDR1 SGHDT and CDR2 YYEEEE. Trimming removed 3 bases from V and 0 bases from J, with 10 bases in between. The DNA of the CDR3 is TGTGCCAGCAGCTGGTGGGGGAATAGCAATCAGCCCCAGCATTTT. It specifies CASSWWGNSNQPQHF.

V gene TRBV25-1 combines with J gene TRBJ2-6, with unresolved D. The CDR3 extends over 17 amino acids. The ends were cut back, 1 base at V and 2 bases at J, with 12 bases in the middle. Germline loops: CDR1 MGHDK, CDR2 SYGVNS. In nucleotides, the CDR3 is TGTGCCAGCAGTGAATTGCGCCTGGGTGCTGGGGCCAACGTCCTGACTTTC. Protein sequence: CASSELRLGAGANVLTF. The variable domain in full, completed from reference TRBV25-1 and TRBJ2-6, reads EADIYQTPRYLVIGTGKKITLECSQTMGHDKMYWYQQDPGMELHLIHYSYGVNSTEKGDLSSESTVSRIRTEHFPLTLESARPSHTSQYLCASSELRLGAGANVLTFGAGSRLTVL.

This clone was recorded only once. This rearrangement joins TRBV6-5 to TRBJ2-7, with TRBD1 identical over 10 bases. The ends lost 8 bases at V and 4 bases at J; junction bases unmatched: 8. Looked up from germline, CDR1 is MNHEY and CDR2 is SVGAGI. The CDR3 spans 14 residues. Written as DNA, the CDR3 is TGTGCCAGCCTGTTAAGGACAGGGGGATACGAGCAGTACTTC. Protein sequence: CASLLRTGGYEQYF.

V usage is TRBV15 and J usage is TRBJ2-1, with 8 bases that match TRBD2. After removal of 7 bases from V and 7 bases from J, the junction contained 12 bases not matched to a gene. Germline V gene lookup returns CDR1 LNHNV and CDR2 YYDKDF (reference sequence). This CDR3 spans 15 amino acids. The CDR3 region has the DNA TGTGCCACCAAAATGGGGGGCGGGAGGAAGAATGAGCAGTTCTTC. Protein product: CATKMGGGRKNEQFF.